The 3 T cell receptor beta chains below were found in one sample sequenced in a study of blood T cell repertoires in COVID-19 (TCRdb year 2020). Library method: the immunoSEQ multiplex PCR assay. TCRdb took over this immuneACCESS table, retaining in-frame rearrangements with V and J assigned. Such tables are incomplete; in checked studies, under half of the missing clones stem from an unresolved V gene, and the remainder is unexplained. This sample comprises roughly 110,000 clones, 85% of them detected only once. Together, the top ten hold more than 10% of the sample. The sample consisted of peripheral blood. These receptors all stem from a human donor in a cohort sampled during active COVID-19.

This clone was recorded only once. The gene calls are TRBV7-9 and TRBJ1-4; 8 bases line up with TRBD1. The trim removed 5 bases at V and 0 bases at J, leaving 20 bases unmatched. CDR1 and CDR2 from the germline V gene are SEHNR and FQNEAQ (reference sequence). The CDR3 spans 21 residues. This CDR3 reads CASSRPPQGEFGWATNEKLFF. The DNA for the CDR3 is TGTGCCAGCAGCAGACCCCCACAGGGGGAGTTTGGTTGGGCAACTAATGAAAAACTGTTTTTT.

The chain joins TRBV7-8 to TRBJ2-5; a weak D match, TRBD1 (6 bases). The CDR3 is 14 amino acids. V lost 3 bases, J lost 0 bases, and 8 bases lay in between. The germline V gene encodes CDR1 SGHVS and CDR2 FQNEAQ. CDR3 amino acids: CASSFWTDQETQYF. The CDR3 coding sequence is TGTGCCAGCAGCTTCTGGACAGACCAAGAGACCCAGTACTTC.

The chain carries TRBV5-1 and TRBJ2-7; D unclear. The germline CDR1 and CDR2 sequences are SGHRS and YFSETQ. The CDR3 runs to 12 residues. The ends were cut back, 2 bases at V and 4 bases at J, with 7 bases in the middle. The CDR3 bases are TGCGCCAGCAGCTTCGCCGGGTACGAGCAGTACTTC. Its protein product is CASSFAGYEQYF.